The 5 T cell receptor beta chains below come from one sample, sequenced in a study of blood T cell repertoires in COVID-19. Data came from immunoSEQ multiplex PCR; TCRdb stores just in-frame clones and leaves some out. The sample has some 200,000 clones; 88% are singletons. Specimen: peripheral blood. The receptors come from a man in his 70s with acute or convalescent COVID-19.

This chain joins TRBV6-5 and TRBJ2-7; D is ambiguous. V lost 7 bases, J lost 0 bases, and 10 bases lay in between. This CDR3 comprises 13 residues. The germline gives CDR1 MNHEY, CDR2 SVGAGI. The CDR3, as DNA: TGTGCCAGCATAACAGCCTCCTCCTACGAGCAGTACTTC. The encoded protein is CASITASSYEQYF.

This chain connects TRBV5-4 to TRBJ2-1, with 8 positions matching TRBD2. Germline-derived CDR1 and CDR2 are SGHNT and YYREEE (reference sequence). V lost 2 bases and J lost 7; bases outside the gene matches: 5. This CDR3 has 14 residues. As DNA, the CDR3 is TGTGCCAGCAGCTTCGGGGGGGTTAGGAATGAGCAGTTCTTC. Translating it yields CASSFGGVRNEQFF.

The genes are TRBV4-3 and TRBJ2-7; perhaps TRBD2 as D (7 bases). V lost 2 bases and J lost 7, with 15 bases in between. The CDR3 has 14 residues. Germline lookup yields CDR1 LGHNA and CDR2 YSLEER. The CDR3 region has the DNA TGCGCCAGCAGCCAAAGGGGGGGAAGTGGGGAGCAGTACTTC. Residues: CASSQRGGSGEQYF.

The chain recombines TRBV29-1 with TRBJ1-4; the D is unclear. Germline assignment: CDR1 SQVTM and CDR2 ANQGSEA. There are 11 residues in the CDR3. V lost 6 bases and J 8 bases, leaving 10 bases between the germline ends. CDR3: CSVRVGEKLFF. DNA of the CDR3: TGCAGCGTGAGGGTAGGAGAAAAACTGTTTTTT. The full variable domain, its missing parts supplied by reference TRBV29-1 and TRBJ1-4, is SAVISQKPSRDICQRGTSLTIQCQVDSQVTMMFWYRQQPGQSLTLIATANQGSEATYESGFVIDKFPISRPNLTFSTLTVSNMSPEDSSIYLCSVRVGEKLFFGSGTQLSVL.

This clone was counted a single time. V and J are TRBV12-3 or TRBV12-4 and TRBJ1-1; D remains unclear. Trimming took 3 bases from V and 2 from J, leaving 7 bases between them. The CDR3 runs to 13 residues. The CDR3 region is CASSFVINTEAFF. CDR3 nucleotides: TGTGCCAGCAGTTTTGTCATCAACACTGAAGCTTTCTTT.